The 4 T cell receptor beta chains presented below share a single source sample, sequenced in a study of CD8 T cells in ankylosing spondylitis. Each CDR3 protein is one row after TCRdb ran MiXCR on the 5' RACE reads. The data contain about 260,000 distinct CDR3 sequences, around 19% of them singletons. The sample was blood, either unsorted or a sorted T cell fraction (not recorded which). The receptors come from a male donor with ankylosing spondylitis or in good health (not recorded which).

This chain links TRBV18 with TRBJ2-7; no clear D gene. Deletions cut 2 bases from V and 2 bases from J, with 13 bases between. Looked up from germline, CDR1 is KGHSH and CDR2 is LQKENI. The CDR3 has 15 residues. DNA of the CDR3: TGTGCCAGCTCACCATTCGATTCGGAGACCTACGAGCAGTACGTC. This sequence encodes CASSPFDSETYEQYV.

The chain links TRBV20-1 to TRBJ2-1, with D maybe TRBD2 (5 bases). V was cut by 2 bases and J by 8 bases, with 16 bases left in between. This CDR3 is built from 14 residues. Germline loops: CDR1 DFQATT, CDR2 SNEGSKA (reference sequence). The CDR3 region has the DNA TGCAGTGCTAGACCCCGGACTGGGCTCGATGAGCAGTTCTTC. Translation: CSARPRTGLDEQFF.

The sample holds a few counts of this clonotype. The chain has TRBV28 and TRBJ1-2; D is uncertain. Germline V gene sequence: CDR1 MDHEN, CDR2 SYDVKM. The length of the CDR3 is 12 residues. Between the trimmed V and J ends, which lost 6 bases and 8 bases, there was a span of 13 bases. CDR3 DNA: TGTGCCAGCAGCACCCGCGGGCGCGGCTACACCTTC. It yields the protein CASSTRGRGYTF.

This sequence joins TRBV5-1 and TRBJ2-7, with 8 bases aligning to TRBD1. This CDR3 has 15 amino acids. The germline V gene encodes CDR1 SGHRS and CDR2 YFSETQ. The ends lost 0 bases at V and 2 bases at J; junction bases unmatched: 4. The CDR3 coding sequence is TGCGCCAGCAGCTTGGCGTCAGGGGGCACCTACGAGCAGTACGTC. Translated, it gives CASSLASGGTYEQYV.